This TCR beta chain was profiled in a study of blood T cell repertoires in COVID-19. In the study overall: COVID-19 samples collected from the United States, Italy and Spain covered acute and convalescent phases. The cDNA or gDNA used as material had been derived from T cells, B-cell-depleted T cells, or PBMCs.

As originally analysed: Estimates of nucleated cell counts were drawn from the amplification of reference gene primers. Sequenced by immunoSEQ multiplex PCR; TCRdb stores in-frame clones only, minus some. For V, J and clone size, that table is used; D and trimming come from the DNA. The sample holds more than 45,000 clones, more than 75% seen once. Germline trimming cut 2 bases from V and 7 bases from J; bases unmatched to any gene: 10. CDR3 length: 15 amino acids. Germline V gene lookup returns CDR1 SGHRS and CDR2 YFSETQ. The source material was peripheral blood. V gene TRBV5-1 combines with J gene TRBJ1-2; TRBD1 agrees at 8 bases. This TCR derives from a man aged 55-75 years with active or convalescent COVID-19. CDR3 amino acids: CASSFEDRAVGGYTF. The CDR3 region has the DNA TGCGCCAGCAGCTTTGAGGACAGGGCAGTTGGTGGCTACACCTTC.